This TCR beta chain was obtained from a study of cytomegalovirus exposure and HLA in healthy donors. Study-wide points: Being indistinguishable, some V segments were excluded, TRBV6-2 and TRBV6-3 among them.

The PCR employed 60 Vbeta primers together with 13 Jbeta primers. TCRdb's copy holds only in-frame clones and misses some; the assay was immunoSEQ multiplex PCR. Of some 170,000 clones listed, roughly 81% are singletons. In its sample, this clone was seen a few times. Its antigen is undetermined. With V trimmed by 5 bases and J by 6 bases, 7 bases remained unmatched. There are 14 residues in the CDR3. Germline values: CDR1 MNHEY, CDR2 SVGAGI. This receptor was taken from a woman aged 45-65 years in good health and CMV-seronegative. This chain connects TRBV6-5 to TRBJ2-3, with 8 bases aligning to TRBD1. Sequencing input: PBMCs. CDR3 protein: CASSPRGQGDTQYF. In DNA form, the CDR3 reads TGTGCCAGCAGTCCCCGAGGACAGGGTGATACGCAGTATTTT.